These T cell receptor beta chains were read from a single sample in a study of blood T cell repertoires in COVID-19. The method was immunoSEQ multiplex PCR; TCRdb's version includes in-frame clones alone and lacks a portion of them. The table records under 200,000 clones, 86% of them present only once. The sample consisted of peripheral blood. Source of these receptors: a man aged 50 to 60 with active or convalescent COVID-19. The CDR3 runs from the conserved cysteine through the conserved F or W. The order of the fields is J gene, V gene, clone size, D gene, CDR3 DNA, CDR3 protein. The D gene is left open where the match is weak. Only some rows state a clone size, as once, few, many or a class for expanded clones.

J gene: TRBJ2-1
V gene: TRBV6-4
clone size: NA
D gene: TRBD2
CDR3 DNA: TGTGCCAGCCGGCCGGGCGGGAGGGCCGGGTACAATGAGCAGTTCTTC
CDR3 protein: CASRPGGRAGYNEQFF

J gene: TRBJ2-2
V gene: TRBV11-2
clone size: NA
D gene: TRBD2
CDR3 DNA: TGTGCCAGCAGCCAAGCGGGGGGGCCAGGCACCGGGGAGCTGTTTTTT
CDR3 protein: CASSQAGGPGTGELFF

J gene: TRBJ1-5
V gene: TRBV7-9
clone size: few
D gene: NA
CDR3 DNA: TGTGCCAGCAGCTTAGGGGAGGCAGGCAATCAGCCCCAGCATTTT
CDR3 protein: CASSLGEAGNQPQHF

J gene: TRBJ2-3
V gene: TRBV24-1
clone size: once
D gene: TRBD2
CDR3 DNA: TGTGCCACGACTGATGGGGGGGAATTCACAGATACGCAGTATTTT
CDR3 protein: CATTDGGEFTDTQYF

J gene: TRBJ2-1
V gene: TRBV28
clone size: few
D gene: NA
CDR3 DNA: TGTGCCAGCAGCCGCCTTAGCTTACTGTTCTACAATGAGCAGTTCTTC
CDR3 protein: CASSRLSLLFYNEQFF

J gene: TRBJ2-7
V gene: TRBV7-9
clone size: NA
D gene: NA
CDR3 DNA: TGTGCCAGCAGCTTAGCGGGAGCCTACGAGCAGTACTTC
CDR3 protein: CASSLAGAYEQYF

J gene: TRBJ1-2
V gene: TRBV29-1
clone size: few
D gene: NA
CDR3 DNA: TGCAGCGTTGTCAGCGGCGACGGTGGCTACACCTTC
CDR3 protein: CSVVSGDGGYTF

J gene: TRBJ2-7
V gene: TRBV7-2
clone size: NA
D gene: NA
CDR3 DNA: TGTGCCAGCAGTTCCCGGGACACCCTGGGGGAGCAGTACTTC
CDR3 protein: CASSSRDTLGEQYF

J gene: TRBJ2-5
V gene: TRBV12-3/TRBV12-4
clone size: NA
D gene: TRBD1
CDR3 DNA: TGTGCCAGCAGACAGGGGGGCCAAGAGACCCAGTACTTC
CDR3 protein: CASRQGGQETQYF

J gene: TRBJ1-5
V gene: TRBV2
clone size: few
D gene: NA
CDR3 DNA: TGTGCCAGCAGTGAAGTAGGGGGGGGCGCATTTCAGCCCCAGCATTTT
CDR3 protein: CASSEVGGGAFQPQHF

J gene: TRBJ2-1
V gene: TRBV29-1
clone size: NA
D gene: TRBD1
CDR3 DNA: TGCAGCGTCCACAACTACAGGGGGCCGAGCTCCTACAATGAGCAGTTCTTC
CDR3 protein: CSVHNYRGPSSYNEQFF

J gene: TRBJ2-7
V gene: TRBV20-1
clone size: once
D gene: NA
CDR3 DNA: TGCAGTGCTAGACCCAATTACGAGCAGTACTTC
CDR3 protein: CSARPNYEQYF

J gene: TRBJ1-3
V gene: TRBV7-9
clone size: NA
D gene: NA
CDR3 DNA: TGTGCCAGCAGCTCCCAGCGGTACACCATATATTTT
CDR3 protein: CASSSQRYTIYF

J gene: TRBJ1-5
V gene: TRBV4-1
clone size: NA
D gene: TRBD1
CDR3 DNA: TGCGCCAGCAGCCAAGATTGGACAGGCTATCAGCCCCAGCATTTT
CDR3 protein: CASSQDWTGYQPQHF

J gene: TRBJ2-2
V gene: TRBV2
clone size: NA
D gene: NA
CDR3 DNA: TGTGCCAGCAGAACAGGACAGCTCGCGAACACCGGGGAGCTGTTTTTT
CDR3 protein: CASRTGQLANTGELFF

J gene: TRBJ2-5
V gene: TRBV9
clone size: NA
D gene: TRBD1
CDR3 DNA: TGTGCCAGCAGCGTAGGTGCAGGGGGCGGGAAGGAGACCCAGTACTTC
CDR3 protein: CASSVGAGGGKETQYF

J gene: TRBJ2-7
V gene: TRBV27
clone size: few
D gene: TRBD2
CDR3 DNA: TGTGCCAGCACCAGGACGGGACTAGGGGATGGAGAGCAGTACTTC
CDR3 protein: CASTRTGLGDGEQYF

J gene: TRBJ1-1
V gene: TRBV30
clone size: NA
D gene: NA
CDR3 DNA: TGTGCCTGGAGTGTCGCCGGTGGAGCTTTCTTT
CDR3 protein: CAWSVAGGAFF

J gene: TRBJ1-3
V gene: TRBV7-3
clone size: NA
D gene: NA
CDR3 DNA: TGTGCCAGCAGCTCCGACTCGAGAAACACCATATATTTT
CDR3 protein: CASSSDSRNTIYF

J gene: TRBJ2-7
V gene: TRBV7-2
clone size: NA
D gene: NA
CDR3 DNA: TGTGCCAGCAGCTTACAGGGGCTAGCGGACTACGAGCAGTACTTC
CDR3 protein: CASSLQGLADYEQYF

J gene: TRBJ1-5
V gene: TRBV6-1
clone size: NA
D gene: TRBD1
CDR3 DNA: TGTGCCAGCAGTGAATCGACAGGGGATCAGCCCCAGCATTTT
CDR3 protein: CASSESTGDQPQHF

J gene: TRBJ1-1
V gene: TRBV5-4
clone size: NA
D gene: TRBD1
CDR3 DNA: TGTGCCAGCAGCAACCGGACAGGGGGGACTGAAGCTTTCTTT
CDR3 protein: CASSNRTGGTEAFF

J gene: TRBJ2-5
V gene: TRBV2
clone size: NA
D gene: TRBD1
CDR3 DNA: TGTGCCAGCAGTGAAGCCGGGACAGGGTTTTATGGGGAGACCCAGTACTTC
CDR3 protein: CASSEAGTGFYGETQYF

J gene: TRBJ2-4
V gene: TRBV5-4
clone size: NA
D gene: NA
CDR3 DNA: TGTGCCAGCAGCTTGGGAGCGGGTCTAGCCAAAAACATTCAGTACTTC
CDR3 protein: CASSLGAGLAKNIQYF

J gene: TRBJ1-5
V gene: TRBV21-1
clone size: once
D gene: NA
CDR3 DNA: TGTGCCAGCAGCCCGAGGCAGGGGGTCCCCCAGCCCCAGCATTTT
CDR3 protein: CASSPRQGVPQPQHF

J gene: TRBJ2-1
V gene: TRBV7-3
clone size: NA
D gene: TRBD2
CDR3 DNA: TGTGCCAGCAGCTCAACTAGCGGCTACAATGAGCAGTTCTTC
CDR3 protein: CASSSTSGYNEQFF

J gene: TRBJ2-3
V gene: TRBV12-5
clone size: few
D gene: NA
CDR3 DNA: TGTGCTAGTAGTTCAGCGGATACGCAGTATTTT
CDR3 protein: CASSSADTQYF

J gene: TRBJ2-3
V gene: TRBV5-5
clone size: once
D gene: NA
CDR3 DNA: TGTGCCAGCAGCTTGGTTGGACAGAGCACAGATACGCAGTATTTT
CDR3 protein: CASSLVGQSTDTQYF

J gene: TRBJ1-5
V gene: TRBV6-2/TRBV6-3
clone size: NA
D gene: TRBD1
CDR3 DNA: TGTGCCAGCAGTTACGGGACAGGGGGCAGTCAGCCCCAGCATTTT
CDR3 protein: CASSYGTGGSQPQHF

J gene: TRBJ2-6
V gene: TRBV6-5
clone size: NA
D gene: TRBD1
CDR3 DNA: TGTGCCAGCAGTTTTTACAGGGGGTCTGGGGCCAACGTCCTGACTTTC
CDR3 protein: CASSFYRGSGANVLTF